This TCR beta chain was found in a study of T cell responses to AZD1222 COVID-19 vaccine. The table came from immunoSEQ multiplex PCR; TCRdb's copy has only in-frame clones and leaves some out. The sample shows 100,000 to 110,000 clones, about 87% of them seen only once. The sequence derives from an adult in good health. This specimen was peripheral blood, taken on day 0 of AZD1222 vaccination.

The CDR3 protein is CASSQDWGRAFF. The DNA for the CDR3 is TGTGCCAGCAGCCAAGATTGGGGACGAGCTTTCTTT. The chain employs TRBV14 and TRBJ1-1, with D perhaps TRBD1 (5 bases). The CDR3 is 12 amino acids. V gave up 0 bases and J gave up 10 bases, with 9 bases separating them. CDR1 and CDR2 from the germline V gene are SGHDN and FVKESK.